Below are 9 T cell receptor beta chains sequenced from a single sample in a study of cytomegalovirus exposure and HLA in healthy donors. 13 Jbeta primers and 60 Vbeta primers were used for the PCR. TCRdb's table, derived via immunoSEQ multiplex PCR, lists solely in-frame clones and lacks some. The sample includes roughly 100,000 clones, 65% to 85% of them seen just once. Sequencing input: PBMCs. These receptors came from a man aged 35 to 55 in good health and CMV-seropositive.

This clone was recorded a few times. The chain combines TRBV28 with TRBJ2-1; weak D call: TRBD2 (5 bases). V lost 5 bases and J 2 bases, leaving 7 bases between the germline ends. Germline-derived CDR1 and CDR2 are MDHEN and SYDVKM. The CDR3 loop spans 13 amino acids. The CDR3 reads CASSSGAYNEQFF. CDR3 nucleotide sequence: TGTGCCAGCAGTAGCGGAGCCTACAATGAGCAGTTCTTC.

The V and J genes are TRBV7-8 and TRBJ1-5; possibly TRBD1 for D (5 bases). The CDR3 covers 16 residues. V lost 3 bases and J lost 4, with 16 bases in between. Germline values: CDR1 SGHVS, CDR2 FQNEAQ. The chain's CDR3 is CASSFGGRVGNQPQHF. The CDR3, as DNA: TGTGCCAGCAGCTTTGGTGGCAGGGTAGGGAATCAGCCCCAGCATTTT.

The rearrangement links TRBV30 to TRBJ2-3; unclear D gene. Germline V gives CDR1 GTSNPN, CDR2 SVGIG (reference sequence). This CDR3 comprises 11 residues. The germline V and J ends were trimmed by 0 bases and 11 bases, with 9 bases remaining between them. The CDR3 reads CAWSVLRLQYF. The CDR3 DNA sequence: TGTGCCTGGAGTGTACTCCGATTGCAGTATTTT. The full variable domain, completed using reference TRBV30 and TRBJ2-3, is SQTIHQWPATLVQPVGSPLSLECTVEGTSNPNLYWYRQAAGRGLQLLFYSVGIGQISSEVPQNLSASRPQDRQFILSSKKLLLSDSGFYLCAWSVLRLQYFGPGTRLTVL.

The CDR3 region is CSVARGRTDTQYF. DNA of the CDR3: TGCAGCGTTGCCCGCGGGCGGACAGATACGCAGTATTTT. V and J are TRBV29-1 and TRBJ2-3; possible D gene TRBD2, 5 bases. Germline lookup yields CDR1 SQVTM and CDR2 ANQGSEA. Trimming shortened V by 4 bases and J by 3 bases, and 11 bases separated the two germline ends. There are 13 residues in the CDR3.

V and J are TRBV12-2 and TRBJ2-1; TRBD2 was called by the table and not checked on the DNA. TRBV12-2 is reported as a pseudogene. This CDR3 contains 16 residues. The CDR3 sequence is CASRLAGTSGYNEQFF. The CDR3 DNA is TGTGCAAGTCGCTTAGCCGGGACTAGCGGTTACAATGAGCAGTTCTTC.

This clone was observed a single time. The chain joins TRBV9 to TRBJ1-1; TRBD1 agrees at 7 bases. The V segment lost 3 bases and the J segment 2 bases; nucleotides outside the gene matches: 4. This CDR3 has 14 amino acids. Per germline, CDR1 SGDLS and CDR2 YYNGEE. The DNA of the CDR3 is TGTGCCAGCAGCGGGACAGGTTACAACACTGAAGCTTTCTTT. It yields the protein CASSGTGYNTEAFF.

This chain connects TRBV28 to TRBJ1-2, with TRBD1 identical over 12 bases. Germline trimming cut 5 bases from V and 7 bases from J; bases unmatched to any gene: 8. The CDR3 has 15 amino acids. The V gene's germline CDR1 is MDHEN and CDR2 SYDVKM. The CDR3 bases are TGTGCCAGCAGTCTCCCGGGACAGGGGGCTAGTGGCTACACCTTC. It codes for CASSLPGQGASGYTF.

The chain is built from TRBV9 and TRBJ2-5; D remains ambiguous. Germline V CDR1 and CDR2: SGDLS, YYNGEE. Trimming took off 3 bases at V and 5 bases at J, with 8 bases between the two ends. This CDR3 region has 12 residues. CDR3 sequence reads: CASSGTRETQYF. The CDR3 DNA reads TGTGCCAGCAGCGGCACCCGGGAGACCCAGTACTTC.

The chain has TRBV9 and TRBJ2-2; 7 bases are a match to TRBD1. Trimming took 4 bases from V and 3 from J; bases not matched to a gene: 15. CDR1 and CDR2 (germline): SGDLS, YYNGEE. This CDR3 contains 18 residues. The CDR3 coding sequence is TGTGCCAGCAGCTTCTCATCTGGGTTAGGGGGCTACACCGGGGAGCTGTTTTTT. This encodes CASSFSSGLGGYTGELFF.